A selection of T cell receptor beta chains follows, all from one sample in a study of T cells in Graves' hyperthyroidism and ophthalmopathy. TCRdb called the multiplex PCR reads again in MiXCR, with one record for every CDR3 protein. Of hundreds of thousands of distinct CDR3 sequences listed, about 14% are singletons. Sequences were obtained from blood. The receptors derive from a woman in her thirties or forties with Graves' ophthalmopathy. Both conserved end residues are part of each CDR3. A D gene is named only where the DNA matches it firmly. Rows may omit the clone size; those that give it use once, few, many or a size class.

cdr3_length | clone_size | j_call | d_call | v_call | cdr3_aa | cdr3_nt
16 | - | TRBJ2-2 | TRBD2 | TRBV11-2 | CASSNRGGSDTGELFF | TGTGCCAGCAGCAATAGAGGCGGGAGTGACACCGGGGAGCTGTTTTTT
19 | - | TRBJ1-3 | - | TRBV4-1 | CASSQDRTPSQSAGNTIYF | TGCGCCAGCAGCCAAGATCGGACACCCTCCCAGAGTGCTGGAAACACCATATATTTT
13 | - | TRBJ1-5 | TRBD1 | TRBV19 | CAIGQGLYQPQHF | TGTGCCATAGGACAGGGGCTATATCAGCCCCAGCATTTT
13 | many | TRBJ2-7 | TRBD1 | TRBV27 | CASSLFNRDRVYF | TGTGCCAGCAGTTTATTCAACCGGGACAGGGTTTACTTC
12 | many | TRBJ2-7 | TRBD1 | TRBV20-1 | CSTLWTGGEQYF | TGCAGTACACTCTGGACAGGGGGCGAGCAGTACTTC
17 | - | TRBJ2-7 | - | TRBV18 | CASSPPGGLVGSYEQYF | TGTGCCAGCTCACCGCCTGGTGGGCTGGTCGGTTCCTACGAGCAGTACTTC
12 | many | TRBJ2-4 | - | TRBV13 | CASRRGRDIQYF | TGTGCCAGCAGAAGAGGTCGGGACATTCAGTACTTC
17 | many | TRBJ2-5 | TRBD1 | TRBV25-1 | CASSDPQGHLLGETQYF | TGTGCCAGCAGTGACCCACAGGGGCACTTGCTAGGGGAGACCCAGTACTTC
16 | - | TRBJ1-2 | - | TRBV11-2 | CASSQGRRGTNHGYTF | TGTGCCAGCAGCCAGGGCCGGAGAGGAACTAACCATGGCTACACCTTC
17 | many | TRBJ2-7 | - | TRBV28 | CASSFKLVDLSSYEQYF | TGTGCCAGCAGTTTTAAATTAGTTGACCTAAGCTCCTACGAGCAGTACTTC
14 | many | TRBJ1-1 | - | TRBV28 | CASSPADRDTEAFF | TGTGCCAGCAGCCCCGCGGATAGGGACACTGAAGCTTTCTTT
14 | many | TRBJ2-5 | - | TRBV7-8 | CASSLVPGSETQYF | TGTGCCAGCAGCTTAGTCCCAGGATCGGAGACCCAGTACTTC
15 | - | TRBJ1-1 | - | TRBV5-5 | CASSLTRGANTEAFF | TGTGCCAGCAGCTTGACTAGGGGGGCGAACACTGAAGCTTTCTTT
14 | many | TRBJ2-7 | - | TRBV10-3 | CAISVERTSYEQYF | TGTGCCATCAGTGTAGAGCGGACCTCCTACGAGCAGTACTTC
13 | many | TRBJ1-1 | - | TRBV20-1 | CSANLDSLTTAFF | TGCAGTGCAAATTTGGACAGCCTTACTACAGCTTTCTTT
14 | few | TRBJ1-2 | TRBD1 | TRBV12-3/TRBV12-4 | CASSKEGTGGEGTF | TGTGCCAGCAGTAAAGAGGGGACAGGGGGCGAGGGCACCTTC
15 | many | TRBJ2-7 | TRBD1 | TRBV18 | CASSPSRDRVHEQYF | TGTGCCAGCTCACCAAGCCGGGACAGGGTACACGAGCAGTACTTC
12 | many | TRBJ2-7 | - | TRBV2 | CASGPQAFEQYF | TGTGCCAGCGGGCCGCAGGCTTTCGAGCAGTACTTC
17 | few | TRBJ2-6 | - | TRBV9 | CASTGAIAFSGANVLTF | TGTGCCAGCACCGGGGCCATCGCGTTCTCTGGGGCCAACGTCCTGACTTTC
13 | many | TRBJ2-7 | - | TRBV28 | CASSLVESYEQYF | TGTGCCAGCAGTTTGGTAGAATCCTACGAGCAGTACTTC
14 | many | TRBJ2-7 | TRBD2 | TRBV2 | CASMTSGNSYEQYF | TGTGCCAGCATGACTAGCGGGAATTCCTACGAGCAGTACTTC
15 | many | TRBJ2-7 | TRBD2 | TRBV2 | CASSATSGRGHEQYF | TGTGCCAGCAGCGCAACTAGCGGGAGGGGTCATGAGCAGTACTTC
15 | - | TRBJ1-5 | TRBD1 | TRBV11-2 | CASSAWTGGDQPQHF | TGTGCCAGCAGCGCCTGGACAGGGGGTGATCAGCCCCAGCATTTT
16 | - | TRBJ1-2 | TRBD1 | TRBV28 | CASSLWDSIRTYGYTF | TGTGCCAGCAGTTTGTGGGACAGTATTAGAACCTATGGCTACACCTTC
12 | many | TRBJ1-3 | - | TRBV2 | CASSATRNTIYF | TGTGCCAGCAGTGCGACACGAAACACCATATATTTT
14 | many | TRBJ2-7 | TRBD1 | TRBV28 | CASSLDRVMDEQYF | TGTGCCAGCAGTTTAGACAGGGTGATGGACGAGCAGTACTTC
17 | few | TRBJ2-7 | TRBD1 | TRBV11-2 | CASSSTKGTGASYEQYF | TGTGCCAGCAGCTCCACTAAGGGGACAGGGGCCTCCTACGAGCAGTACTTC
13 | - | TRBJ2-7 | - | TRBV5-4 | CASSWDHRDEQYF | TGTGCCAGCAGCTGGGACCACCGAGACGAGCAGTACTTC
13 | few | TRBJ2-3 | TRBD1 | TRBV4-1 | CASSQDRWDTQYF | TGCGCCAGCAGCCAGGACAGGTGGGATACGCAGTATTTT
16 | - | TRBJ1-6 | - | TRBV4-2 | CASSQAPGLRNSPLHF | TGTGCCAGCAGCCAAGCACCAGGACTAAGGAATTCACCCCTCCACTTT
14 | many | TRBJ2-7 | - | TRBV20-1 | CSASATGGDYEQYF | TGCAGTGCTAGCGCAACAGGGGGGGACTACGAGCAGTACTTC
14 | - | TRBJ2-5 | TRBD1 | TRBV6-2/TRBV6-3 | CASMTGALQETQYF | TGTGCCAGCATGACAGGGGCCCTCCAAGAGACCCAGTACTTC
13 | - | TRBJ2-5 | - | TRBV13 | CASSFPLLGNQYF | TGTGCCAGCAGCTTCCCCCTCCTAGGGAACCAGTACTTC
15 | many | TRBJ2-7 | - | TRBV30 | CAWSEGNPTAGEQYF | TGTGCCTGGAGTGAAGGTAACCCCACAGCCGGCGAGCAGTACTTC
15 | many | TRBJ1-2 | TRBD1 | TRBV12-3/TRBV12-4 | CASSPYRGGYYGYTF | TGTGCCAGCAGTCCATACAGGGGTGGCTACTATGGCTACACCTTC
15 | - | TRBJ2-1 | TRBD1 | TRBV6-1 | CASTRGDRAYNEQFF | TGTGCCAGCACTCGAGGGGACAGGGCATACAATGAGCAGTTCTTC